This T cell receptor beta chain was sequenced for a study of blood T cell repertoires in COVID-19. V dropped 2 bases and J dropped 0 bases, with 7 bases sitting between them. Germline CDR1 is ENHRY and CDR2 is SYGVKD. The CDR3 spans 15 residues. Method: immunoSEQ multiplex PCR; TCRdb's copy keeps in-frame clones and lacks some. The table has about 130,000 clones, 60% to 80% seen once. The TCR was taken from an elderly man with COVID-19, enrolled during active disease. The sequenced sample was peripheral blood. V is TRBV10-3 and J is TRBJ2-2, with a tentative D call TRBD2 (5 bases). CDR3 loop: CAISERGTNTGELFF. CDR3 DNA sequence: TGTGCCATCAGTGAGCGGGGAACGAACACCGGGGAGCTGTTTTTT.